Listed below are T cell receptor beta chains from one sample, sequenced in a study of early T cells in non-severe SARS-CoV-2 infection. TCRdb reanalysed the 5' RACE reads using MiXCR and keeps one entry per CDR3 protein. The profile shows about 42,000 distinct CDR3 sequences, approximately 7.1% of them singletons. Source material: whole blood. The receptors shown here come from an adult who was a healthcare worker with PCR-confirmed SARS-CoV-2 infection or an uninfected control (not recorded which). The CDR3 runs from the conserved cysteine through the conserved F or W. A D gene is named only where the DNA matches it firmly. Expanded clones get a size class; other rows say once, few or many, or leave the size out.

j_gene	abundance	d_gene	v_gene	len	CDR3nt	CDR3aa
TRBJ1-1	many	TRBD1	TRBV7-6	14	TGTGCCAGCAGCGGGGTACAGGGGATGACTGAAGCTTTCTTT	CASSGVQGMTEAFF
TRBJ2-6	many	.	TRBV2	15	TGTGCCAGCAGTGCTGGGACTTCTGGGGCCAACGTCCTGACTTTC	CASSAGTSGANVLTF
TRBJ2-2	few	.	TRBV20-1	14	TGCAGTGCTAGGCCAGCCTCGGGGACCGGGGAGCTGTTTTTT	CSARPASGTGELFF
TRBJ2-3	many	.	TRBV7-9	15	TGTGCCAGCAGCTTTCAGGGGACTAGCACAGATACGCAGTATTTT	CASSFQGTSTDTQYF
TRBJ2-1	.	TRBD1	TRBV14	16	TGTGCCAGCAGCCACCGTTTGGGACAGGGAGACAATGAGCAGTTCTTC	CASSHRLGQGDNEQFF
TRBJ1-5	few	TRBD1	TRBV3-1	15	TGTGCCAGCAGTACTGGGACAGGGCCTTATCAGCCCCAGCATTTT	CASSTGTGPYQPQHF
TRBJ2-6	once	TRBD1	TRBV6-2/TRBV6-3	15	TGTGCCAGCAGGCCTACAGGGGCTGGGGCCAACGTCCTGACTTTC	CASRPTGAGANVLTF
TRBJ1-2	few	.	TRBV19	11	TGTGCCAGTAGTGAAGGGGCCGGCTACACCTTC	CASSEGAGYTF
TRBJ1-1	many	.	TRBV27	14	TGTGCCAGCAGTTCACGGATCTCCACGACTGAAGCTTTCTTT	CASSSRISTTEAFF
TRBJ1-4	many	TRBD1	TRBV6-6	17	TGTGCCAGCAGTTCCCCCAGACAGGGGCAAGGGAATGAAAAACTGTTTTTT	CASSSPRQGQGNEKLFF
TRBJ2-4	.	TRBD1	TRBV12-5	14	TGTGCTAGTGGTTTGGTACAGGGGATGGACATTCAGTACTTC	CASGLVQGMDIQYF
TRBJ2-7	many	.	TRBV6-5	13	TGTGCCAGCAGTTATTTCGGGGGCTACGAGCAGTACTTC	CASSYFGGYEQYF
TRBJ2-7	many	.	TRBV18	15	TGTGCCAGCTCACCGGGGGCCGCTACTACCTACGAGCAGTACTTC	CASSPGAATTYEQYF
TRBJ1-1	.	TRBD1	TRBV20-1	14	TGCAGTGCTAGGTCGACAGGGAGGGACACTGAAGCTTTCTTT	CSARSTGRDTEAFF
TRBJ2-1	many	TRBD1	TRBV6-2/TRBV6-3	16	TGTGCCAGCAGTTACTCGATGGGACAGGGTTACAATGAGCAGTTCTTC	CASSYSMGQGYNEQFF
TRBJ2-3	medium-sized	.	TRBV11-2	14	TGTGCCAGCAGCAAACGGGAGTCTTCAGATACGCAGTATTTT	CASSKRESSDTQYF
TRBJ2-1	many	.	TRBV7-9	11	TGTGCCTCAATAGCCACTGATGAGCAGTTCTTC	CASIATDEQFF
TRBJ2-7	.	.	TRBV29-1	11	TGCAGCGTTGAGGCAGGCGGCGAGCAGTACTTC	CSVEAGGEQYF
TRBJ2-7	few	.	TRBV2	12	TGTGCCAGCTACAGGGTAACCTACGAGCAGTACTTC	CASYRVTYEQYF
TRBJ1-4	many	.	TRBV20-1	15	TGCAGTGCCATGTCCAGCCCTGCAACTAATGAAAAACTGTTTTTT	CSAMSSPATNEKLFF
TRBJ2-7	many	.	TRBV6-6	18	TGTGCCAGCAGTTACCTCCCGTTAACAGGGCAGTATTCCTACGAGCAGTACTTC	CASSYLPLTGQYSYEQYF
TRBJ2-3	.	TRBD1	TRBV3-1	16	TGTGCCAGCAGCCACCCCGGGACAGGAGGAGGAGATACGCAGTATTTT	CASSHPGTGGGDTQYF
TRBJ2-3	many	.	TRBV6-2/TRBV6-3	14	TGTGCCAGCAGCTCGACAGAGAGCACAGATACGCAGTATTTT	CASSSTESTDTQYF
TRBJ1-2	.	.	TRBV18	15	TGTGCCAGCTCACCAATAGGCGGCCTTAACTATGGCTACACCTTC	CASSPIGGLNYGYTF
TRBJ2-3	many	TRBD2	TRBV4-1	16	TGCGCCAGCAGCCAAGAGAGGACTAGCGGGGGCGATACGCAGTATTTT	CASSQERTSGGDTQYF
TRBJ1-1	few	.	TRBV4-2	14	TGTGCCAGCAGCCGAGTCCAGGACAACACTGAAGCTTTCTTT	CASSRVQDNTEAFF
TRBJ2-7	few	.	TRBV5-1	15	TGCGCCAGCACTCGCCCGGGACATATACCTTACGAGCAGTACTTC	CASTRPGHIPYEQYF
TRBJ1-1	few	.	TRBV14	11	TGTGCCAGCAGCCACACAGCTGAAGCTTTCTTT	CASSHTAEAFF
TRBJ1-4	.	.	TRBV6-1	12	TGTGCCAGCGGGGACAACAGGGAAAAACTGTTTTTT	CASGDNREKLFF
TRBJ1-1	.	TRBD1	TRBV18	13	TGTGCCAGTCTAAGGACAGGGCCATCTGAAGCTTTCTTT	CASLRTGPSEAFF